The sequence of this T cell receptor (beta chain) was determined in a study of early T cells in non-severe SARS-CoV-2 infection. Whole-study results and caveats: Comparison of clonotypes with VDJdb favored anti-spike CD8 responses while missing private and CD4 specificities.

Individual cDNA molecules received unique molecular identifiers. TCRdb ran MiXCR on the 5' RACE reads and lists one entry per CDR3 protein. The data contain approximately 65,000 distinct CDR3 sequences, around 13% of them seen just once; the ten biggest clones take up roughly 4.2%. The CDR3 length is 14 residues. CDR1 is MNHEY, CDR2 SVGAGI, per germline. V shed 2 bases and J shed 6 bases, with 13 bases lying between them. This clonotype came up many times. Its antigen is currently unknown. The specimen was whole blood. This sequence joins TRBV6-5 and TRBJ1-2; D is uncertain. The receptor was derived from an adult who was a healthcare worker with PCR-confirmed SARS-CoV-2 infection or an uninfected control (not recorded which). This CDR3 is CASSYDSEKNGYTF. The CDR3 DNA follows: TGTGCCAGCAGTTACGATTCAGAAAAGAATGGCTACACCTTC.